These 3 T cell receptor beta chains came from one sample sequenced in a study of blood T cells in healthy people across ages. A second roughly 6 to 11 cycle PCR used barcoded and J-beta primers. In TCRdb, the 5' RACE reads were re-called with MiXCR into one record per CDR3 protein. The data show 1.5 million to 1.9 million distinct CDR3 sequences, about 42% seen once. The sequenced material came from blood. The receptors stem from a woman under 30 in good health.

This clonotype showed up many times. The V and J genes are TRBV20-1 and TRBJ1-2; D may be TRBD1 (6 bases). Germline values: CDR1 DFQATT, CDR2 SNEGSKA (reference sequence). Trimming shortened V by 3 bases and J by 2 bases, and 16 bases separated the two germline ends. The CDR3 has 15 residues. The CDR3 spells CSASPPTGTNYGYTF. CDR3 bases: TGCAGTGCTAGCCCGCCCACAGGGACGAACTATGGCTACACCTTC.

J is TRBJ1-1 and V is TRBV2; 8 bases match TRBD1. V shed 7 bases and J 3 bases; nucleotides not matched to a gene: 13. This CDR3 spans 16 amino acids. Germline values: CDR1 SNHLY, CDR2 FYNNEI. Here the CDR3 reads CASNEGRGPMDTEAFF. The DNA of the CDR3 is TGTGCCAGCAATGAGGGCAGGGGGCCGATGGACACTGAAGCTTTCTTT.

The V gene is TRBV9, the J gene TRBJ2-3, with D maybe TRBD1 (5 bases). The CDR3 covers 16 residues. Germline lookup yields CDR1 SGDLS and CDR2 YYNGEE. Trimming removed 4 bases from V and 2 bases from J, with 17 bases in between. CDR3 coding DNA: TGTGCCAGCAGCTTACCGAAAGGGGTGTTCACAGATACGCAGTATTTT. Amino acids: CASSLPKGVFTDTQYF.